The 17 T cell receptor beta chains in this list originate from one sample, sequenced in a study of OX40 agonist ivuxolimab in advanced cancers. Libraries were built with the immunoSEQ multiplex PCR assay. The immuneACCESS repertoire file appears here via TCRdb, limited to in-frame rearrangements. These files lack a portion of the clones; in checked studies, under half of the deficit traces to unresolved V genes, and the cause of the others is not known. In all, the sample holds 10,000 to 15,000 clones, and 70% to 85% of those were seen once. Roughly two fifths of the sample rests with the top ten. Sequencing was performed on CD4+ or CD8+ T cells sorted from blood, taken in a trial of the OX40 agonist ivuxolimab. The receptors come from an adult with an advanced solid tumor such as melanoma, head and neck, liver or kidney cancer.

The rearrangement joins TRBV30 to TRBJ2-1; 10 positions agree with TRBD2. The CDR3 sequence is 15 residues long. Germline V lookup: CDR1 GTSNPN, CDR2 SVGIG (reference sequence). The V segment lost 0 bases and the J segment 6 bases; nucleotides outside the gene matches: 5. CDR3 protein: CAWSVGTSDRNEQFF. CDR3 bases: TGTGCCTGGAGTGTAGGGACTAGCGATCGCAATGAGCAGTTCTTC.

V and J are TRBV19 and TRBJ2-7, with 11 positions matching TRBD1. CDR3 length equals 14 residues. Trimming took 6 bases from V and 2 from J; bases not matched to a gene: 3. Germline V gene lookup returns CDR1 LNHDA and CDR2 SQIVND (reference sequence). The chain's CDR3 is CASSTGQGAYEQYF. CDR3 nucleotides: TGTGCCAGTAGCACGGGACAGGGGGCCTACGAGCAGTACTTC.

The chain carries TRBV28 and TRBJ1-5, with TRBD1 identical over 7 bases. The CDR3 runs 19 residues. V lost 3 bases and J lost 2; bases outside the gene matches: 16. CDR1 is MDHEN, CDR2 SYDVKM, per germline. The CDR3 DNA reads as TGTGCCAGCAGTTTTTGGGACAGTGGGTGGTTCGAAGGCAATCAGCCCCAGCATTTT. It specifies CASSFWDSGWFEGNQPQHF. Full variable domain (missing parts from reference TRBV28 and TRBJ1-5): DVKVTQSSRYLVKRTGEKVFLECVQDMDHENMFWYRQDPGLGLRLIYFSYDVKMKEKGDIPEGYSVSREKKERFSLILESASTNQTSMYLCASSFWDSGWFEGNQPQHFGDGTRLSIL.

The chain couples TRBV27 to TRBJ2-7; TRBD1 aligns across 9 bases. J was trimmed by 3 bases and V by 0 bases; bases with no gene match: 3. Germline V gene lookup returns CDR1 MNHEY and CDR2 SMNVEV (reference sequence). The CDR3 runs to 15 residues. The CDR3 DNA reads TGTGCCAGCAGTTTATCGGGACAGGGTAACTACGAGCAGTACTTC. It codes for CASSLSGQGNYEQYF.

The chain has TRBV4-3 and TRBJ2-2; D is ambiguous. The V end was cut by 0 bases, the J end by 4 bases, with 12 bases between. The CDR3 sequence is 16 residues long. The germline V gene has CDR1 LGHNA and CDR2 YSLEER. CDR3 loop: CASSQDSPDLTGELFF. CDR3 bases: TGCGCCAGCAGCCAAGATAGTCCGGACCTCACCGGGGAGCTGTTTTTT.

The CDR3 coding sequence is TGCAGCGCCGGGAGGGGTTACGAACCCGGGGAGCTGTTTTTT. Translation: CSAGRGYEPGELFF. The J gene is TRBJ2-2, the V gene TRBV29-1; 8 bases map to TRBD2. CDR1 SQVTM and CDR2 ANQGSEA come from the germline V gene. The ends lost 7 bases at V and 6 bases at J; junction bases unmatched: 10. This CDR3 spans 14 amino acids.

The sample holds a few counts of this clone. The gene calls are TRBV6-1 and TRBJ2-1; the match to TRBD2 covers 11 bases. There are 15 residues in the CDR3. V lost 2 bases and J lost 5; bases outside the gene matches: 2. CDR1 is MNHNS and CDR2 is SASEGT in the germline V gene. CDR3 region: CASSELAGGHNEQFF. CDR3 in DNA: TGTGCCAGCAGTGAACTAGCGGGGGGTCACAATGAGCAGTTCTTC.

The chain joins TRBV30 to TRBJ2-1; D perhaps matches TRBD2 (5 bases). The CDR3 totals 13 residues. V lost 3 bases to trimming and J lost 1 base, with 7 bases between them. Germline assignment: CDR1 GTSNPN and CDR2 SVGIG (reference sequence). Written as DNA, the CDR3 is TGTGCCTGGAGCGGGGTTTCCTACAATGAGCAGTTCTTC. Amino acids: CAWSGVSYNEQFF.

By proportion, this clone is medium-sized (0.01 to 0.1%). The chain joins TRBV4-3 to TRBJ1-1; D remains unclear. V gave up 0 bases and J gave up 7 bases, with 9 bases separating them. Germline CDR1 and CDR2: LGHNA and YSLEER. The length of the CDR3 is 13 residues. The chain's CDR3 is CASSQEPESEAFF. As DNA, the CDR3 is TGCGCCAGCAGCCAAGAGCCAGAGAGTGAAGCTTTCTTT.

This clone was recorded only once. The chain recombines TRBV5-1 with TRBJ1-2; 8 positions agree with TRBD1. Germline V CDR1 and CDR2: SGHRS, YFSETQ. Trimming removed 5 bases from V and 3 bases from J; junction bases left unmatched: 9. The CDR3 loop spans 15 amino acids. CDR3 sequence (DNA): TGCGCCAGCAGATCCGTGACAGGGGACGACTATGGCTACACCTTC. It is translated as CASRSVTGDDYGYTF.

The gene calls are TRBV4-3 and TRBJ2-5; D gene unclear. The germline gives CDR1 LGHNA, CDR2 YSLEER. V lost 1 base, J lost 2 bases, and 11 bases lay in between. The CDR3 has 15 amino acids. The CDR3 region has the DNA TGCGCCAGCAGCCAAGCGGAAAACTGGCAAGAGACCCAGTACTTC. Translated, it gives CASSQAENWQETQYF.

The V gene is TRBV29-1, the J gene TRBJ1-2; D ambiguous. The CDR3 runs 13 residues. CDR1 and CDR2 from the germline V gene are SQVTM and ANQGSEA. The V end was cut by 6 bases, the J end by 8 bases, with 19 bases between. The CDR3 is CSVGHGPEEGYTF. The CDR3 DNA reads as TGCAGCGTCGGCCATGGACCGGAGGAAGGCTACACCTTC. Full variable domain (rest looked up from reference TRBV29-1 and TRBJ1-2): SAVISQKPSRDICQRGTSLTIQCQVDSQVTMMFWYRQQPGQSLTLIATANQGSEATYESGFVIDKFPISRPNLTFSTLTVSNMSPEDSSIYLCSVGHGPEEGYTFGSGTRLTVV.

The CDR3 region is CATWSTGTTIYGYTF. DNA of the CDR3: TGTGCCACCTGGAGCACCGGGACAACCATCTATGGCTACACCTTC. V gene TRBV6-5 combines with J gene TRBJ1-2; a possible D gene is TRBD1 (6 bases). Trimming shortened V by 10 bases and J by 4 bases, and 22 bases separated the two germline ends. Germline assignment: CDR1 MNHEY and CDR2 SVGAGI. The CDR3 is 15 residues long.

The chain joins TRBV7-8 to TRBJ2-1; D is unclear. Deletions cut 1 base from V and 9 bases from J, with 7 bases between. In germline, CDR1 is SGHVS, CDR2 FQNEAQ. The CDR3 length is 12 residues. Here the CDR3 reads CASSLGGLEQFF. In DNA, the CDR3 is TGTGCCAGCAGCTTAGGCGGCCTTGAGCAGTTCTTC.

This chain links TRBV19 with TRBJ1-1; a weak D match, TRBD1 (5 bases). CDR1 and CDR2 (germline): LNHDA, SQIVND (reference sequence). This CDR3 spans 12 amino acids. The ends were cut back, 3 bases at V and 6 bases at J, with 8 bases in the middle. The CDR3 sequence: CASSIEGAEAFF. The CDR3 coding sequence is TGTGCCAGTAGTATTGAAGGGGCTGAAGCTTTCTTT.

The chain employs TRBV11-2 and TRBJ2-5; D uncertain. CDR1 and CDR2 from the germline V gene are SGHAT and FQNNGV. The CDR3 is 13 residues long. Deletions cut 5 bases from V and 1 base from J, with 8 bases between. This CDR3 reads CASSARRQETQYF. CDR3 sequence (DNA): TGTGCCAGCAGCGCCCGCCGCCAAGAGACCCAGTACTTC.

The genes are TRBV28 and TRBJ2-1; D might be TRBD1 or TRBD2, each matching 6 bases. Trimming took off 7 bases at V and 0 bases at J, with 16 bases between the two ends. CDR1 and CDR2 (germline): MDHEN, SYDVKM. This CDR3 is 16 amino acids long. The DNA of the CDR3 is TGTGCCAGCATTCAAAGGGGGGAAGGCTCCTACAATGAGCAGTTCTTC. Translating gives CASIQRGEGSYNEQFF.